The 21 T cell receptor beta chains in this list originate from one sample, sequenced in a study of cytotoxic CD8 clonotypes in ibrutinib-treated CLL. The data were produced by immunoSEQ multiplex PCR, yet TCRdb's version contains in-frame clones alone and is incomplete. The sample yields about 200,000 clones, roughly three quarters seen once. The source was PBMCs, collected after 12 months of ibrutinib treatment. Receptors originate from a human donor with chronic lymphocytic leukemia.

V is TRBV29-1 and J is TRBJ2-2; 7 bases match TRBD2. CDR1 and CDR2 from the germline V gene are SQVTM and ANQGSEA. V lost 0 bases to trimming and J lost 2 bases; unmatched junction nucleotides: 6. The CDR3 is 16 residues long. DNA for the CDR3: TGCAGCGTTGAAGATGTGGCGGGGGAAAACACCGGGGAGCTGTTTTTT. Protein product: CSVEDVAGENTGELFF.

This clone showed up just a few times. The V and J genes are TRBV9 and TRBJ1-2; no definite D call. Trimming took 0 bases from V and 8 from J, leaving 11 bases between them. Germline loops: CDR1 SGDLS, CDR2 YYNGEE. The CDR3 extends over 13 amino acids. CDR3 residues: CASSVGGKNGYTF. As DNA, the CDR3 is TGTGCCAGCAGCGTAGGAGGGAAGAACGGCTACACCTTC. Based on the CDR3 plus reference TRBV9 and TRBJ1-2, the full variable domain is DSGVTQTPKHLITATGQRVTLRCSPRSGDLSVYWYQQSLDQGLQFLIQYYNGEERAKGNILERFSAQQFPDLHSELNLSSLELGDSALYFCASSVGGKNGYTFGSGTRLTVV.

The chain links TRBV7-6 to TRBJ1-6; tentatively, D is TRBD1 (6 bases). Trimming removed 1 base at V and 8 bases at J, with 15 bases between. CDR3 length equals 16 residues. Germline assignment: CDR1 SGHVS and CDR2 FNYEAQ. CDR3 sequence: CASSLELGGPYSPLHF. The DNA of the CDR3 is TGTGCCAGCAGCTTAGAGCTAGGGGGGCCTTATTCACCCCTCCACTTT. The variable domain in full, with the rest retrieved from reference TRBV7-6 and TRBJ1-6, is GAGVSQSPRYKVTKRGQDVALRCDPISGHVSLYWYRQALGQGPEFLTYFNYEAQQDKSGLPNDRFSAERPEGSISTLTIQRTEQRDSAMYRCASSLELGGPYSPLHFGNGTRLTVT.

The chain joins TRBV4-2 to TRBJ2-3; 9 bases are a match to TRBD2. Germline CDR1 reads LGHNA; CDR2 reads YNFKEQ. CDR3 length equals 17 residues. J was trimmed by 6 bases and V by 0 bases; bases with no gene match: 10. The CDR3 nucleotides are TGTGCCAGCAGCCAAGAGGGACTAGCAGGCCAGGGGGATACGCAGTATTTT. This encodes CASSQEGLAGQGDTQYF.

The J gene is TRBJ2-5, the V gene TRBV4-1; D assignment may be TRBD1 or TRBD2 (5 bases each). V lost 4 bases and J 1 base, leaving 13 bases between the germline ends. The CDR3 is 15 amino acids. The germline CDR1 and CDR2 sequences are MGHRA and YSYEKL. CDR3 DNA: TGCGCCAGCAGCCGACTGGGACCTTTCCAAGAGACCCAGTACTTC. Protein sequence: CASSRLGPFQETQYF.

This clone showed up many times. The chain links TRBV11-3 to TRBJ2-1; tentative D call: TRBD2 (6 bases). V shed 0 bases and J shed 7 bases, with 13 bases lying between them. Germline CDR1 and CDR2: SGHNT and YENEEA. This CDR3 contains 15 residues. For the CDR3, the DNA is TGTGCCAGCAGCTTAGAGGGGGGACGGAGGAATGAGCAGTTCTTC. Protein sequence: CASSLEGGRRNEQFF.

The V and J genes are TRBV7-9 and TRBJ1-1, with D maybe TRBD1 (6 bases). Trimming removed 7 bases from V and 8 bases from J, with 14 bases in between. CDR3 length: 12 amino acids. The V gene's germline CDR1 is SEHNR and CDR2 FQNEAQ (reference sequence). DNA for the CDR3: TGTGCCAGCACCCCGGGGGGCCTAGAAGCTTTCTTT. Translated, it gives CASTPGGLEAFF.

The chain is built from TRBV5-1 and TRBJ1-2, with TRBD1 as a possible D gene (6 bases). The CDR3 loop spans 15 amino acids. V lost 2 bases to trimming and J lost 8 bases, with 19 bases between them. In germline, CDR1 is SGHRS, CDR2 YFSETQ. CDR3 in DNA: TGCGCCAGCAGCTTACAGGGAACCCCAGGGGAGGGCTACACCTTC. The encoded protein is CASSLQGTPGEGYTF.

The genes are TRBV5-1 and TRBJ2-5; no clear D gene. CDR1 is SGHRS, CDR2 YFSETQ, per germline. V shed 0 bases and J shed 9 bases, with 15 bases lying between them. The CDR3 has 14 amino acids. The chain's CDR3 is CASSLVLLSGAQYF. The CDR3 nucleotides are TGCGCCAGCAGCTTGGTCCTTCTGTCCGGCGCCCAGTACTTC. The full variable domain, its missing parts supplied by reference TRBV5-1 and TRBJ2-5, is KAGVTQTPRYLIKTRGQQVTLSCSPISGHRSVSWYQQTPGQGLQFLFEYFSETQRNKGNFPGRFSGRQFSNSRSEMNVSTLELGDSALYLCASSLVLLSGAQYFGPGTRLLVL.

The J gene is TRBJ2-3, the V gene TRBV25-1; D is undetermined. CDR1 MGHDK and CDR2 SYGVNS come from the germline V gene. Trimming took off 7 bases at V and 4 bases at J, with 12 bases between the two ends. The CDR3 extends over 13 amino acids. CDR3 in amino acids: CASNPRGADTQYF. CDR3 DNA sequence: TGTGCCAGCAACCCCCGTGGGGCAGATACGCAGTATTTT.

The gene calls are TRBV10-3 and TRBJ2-1; 8 bases agree with TRBD2. The V gene's germline CDR1 is ENHRY and CDR2 SYGVKD. The J segment lost 5 bases and the V segment lost 6 bases, leaving 12 bases of the junction unmatched. The CDR3 runs 16 residues. CDR3 region: CAISQGLAQFHNEQFF. The CDR3 bases are TGTGCCATCAGCCAAGGACTAGCTCAATTCCACAATGAGCAGTTCTTC.

This clone was seen a handful of times. The chain links TRBV5-1 to TRBJ2-1, with D unclear. The CDR3 totals 13 residues. Trimming removed 4 bases from V and 4 bases from J, with 9 bases in between. Germline CDR1 SGHRS, CDR2 YFSETQ. The CDR3 reads CASSAQAYNEQFF. The CDR3 bases are TGCGCCAGCAGCGCTCAGGCTTACAATGAGCAGTTCTTC.

This clone occurred a few times. This chain joins TRBV6-6 and TRBJ2-7; D may correspond to TRBD1 or TRBD2 (6 bases each). Trimming left V 2 bases short and J 2 bases short, with 10 bases between. CDR3 length equals 14 residues. CDR1 is MNHNY and CDR2 is SVGAGI in the germline V gene (reference sequence). This chain's CDR3 is CASSYGGRPYEQYF. CDR3 in DNA: TGTGCCAGCAGTTACGGGGGGCGCCCCTACGAGCAGTACTTC.

The chain is built from TRBV4-1 and TRBJ2-7, with D maybe TRBD1 (6 bases). The CDR3 totals 14 residues. Trimming removed 1 base from V and 7 bases from J, with 14 bases in between. Germline loops: CDR1 MGHRA, CDR2 YSYEKL. The CDR3 DNA reads as TGCGCCAGCAGCCAAGGACAACAGGGAATGGAGCAGTACTTC. Protein: CASSQGQQGMEQYF.

The chain has TRBV27 and TRBJ1-5; D is unclear. Germline-derived CDR1 and CDR2 are MNHEY and SMNVEV (reference sequence). This CDR3 is 13 amino acids long. Trimming took 5 bases from V and 3 from J, leaving 8 bases between them. The CDR3 here is CASSEFFNQPQHF. In DNA form, the CDR3 reads TGTGCCAGCAGTGAATTTTTCAATCAGCCCCAGCATTTT.

This chain connects TRBV27 to TRBJ2-1; unclear D gene. Germline CDR1 reads MNHEY; CDR2 reads SMNVEV (reference sequence). Trimming left V 3 bases short and J 0 bases short, with 9 bases between. The CDR3 is 15 amino acids. CDR3 amino acids: CASSFAWSSYNEQFF. The CDR3 bases are TGTGCCAGCAGTTTCGCCTGGAGCTCCTACAATGAGCAGTTCTTC.

The DNA of the CDR3 is TGTGCCAGCAGCTCCTCAGGGGGCGGGTTAGATACGCAGTATTTT. This sequence encodes CASSSSGGGLDTQYF. This chain joins TRBV7-6 and TRBJ2-3, with TRBD1 matching 8 bases. The germline gives CDR1 SGHVS, CDR2 FNYEAQ. V dropped 4 bases and J dropped 5; count of bases not matched to a gene: 8. This CDR3 has 15 residues.

The genes are TRBV27 and TRBJ1-2; D not resolved. Trimming took off 4 bases at V and 3 bases at J, with 18 bases between the two ends. The germline CDR1 and CDR2 sequences are MNHEY and SMNVEV (reference sequence). This CDR3 has 16 amino acids. In nucleotides, the CDR3 is TGTGCCAGCAGTTCCTCTCATCATGAGGAGTACTATGGCTACACCTTC. Translated: CASSSSHHEEYYGYTF.

Notes on this clone: The junction departs from germline at one end; a sequencing error may be responsible. This CDR3 reads CASSQTRTGGSDEQYF. For the CDR3, the DNA is TGTGCCAGCAGCCAAACCCGGACAGGGGGCTCCGACGAGCAGTACTTC. This chain connects TRBV4-2 to TRBJ2-7; TRBD1 aligns across 11 bases. Germline V lookup: CDR1 LGHNA, CDR2 YNFKEQ. The CDR3 is 16 residues long.

The chain carries TRBV11-1 and TRBJ2-1, with a possible D match to TRBD1 (6 bases). The CDR3 is 14 amino acids. V was cut by 1 base and J by 3 bases, with 7 bases left in between. Germline V gene sequence: CDR1 SGHAT, CDR2 FQDESV (reference sequence). This chain's CDR3 is CASSLGTDYNEQFF. As DNA, the CDR3 is TGTGCCAGCAGCTTAGGGACAGACTACAATGAGCAGTTCTTC.

In this sample, this clone turned up once. This sequence joins TRBV9 and TRBJ2-1; 7 nucleotides agree with TRBD2. Germline V gene lookup returns CDR1 SGDLS and CDR2 YYNGEE. Trimming took 0 bases from V and 16 from J; bases not matched to a gene: 13. The CDR3 runs to 14 residues. CDR3: CASSVERDSLFGFF. CDR3 nucleotide sequence: TGTGCCAGCAGCGTAGAGCGGGACTCCCTCTTTGGATTCTTC.